This T cell receptor (beta chain) was documented in a study of regulatory T cells in long-lasting Graves disease. The V and J ends lost 1 base and 2 bases respectively, with 12 bases between them. This CDR3 contains 15 residues. Germline-derived CDR1 and CDR2 are SGHAT and FQNNGV. In its sample, this clonotype was seen a few times. Its antigen is undetermined. The authors built TCR beta libraries using iRepertoire HTBI primers and Arm-PCR of CDR3 regions. Via MiXCR, TCRdb re-called the multiplex PCR reads, giving one row per CDR3 protein. Of about 310,000 distinct CDR3 sequences listed, around 21% are singletons. Time point noted: persistent/refractory GD, antithyroid drugs over 5 years with positive TRAb. The authors made the TCR library using RNA they extracted from PBMCs. The study's findings and limits: Comparison showed that persistent patients shared more public clonotypes (about 2,700) than new patients (966). Persistent disease was associated with favored TRBV28 usage and with favored use of TRBJ1-2 and TRBJ2-5.

This clonotype was sampled from a female donor with Graves disease. V gene TRBV11-2 combines with J gene TRBJ2-7; the D gene is possibly TRBD2 (6 bases). The sequences come from peripheral blood mononuclear cells (PBMCs), collected when the disease was refractory, from a patient treated with antithyroid drugs. CDR3 region: CASSLVLAEAYEQYF. The CDR3 DNA reads TGTGCCAGCAGCTTAGTATTAGCGGAAGCCTACGAGCAGTACTTC.